This T cell receptor beta chain stems from a study of tumor and adjacent non-tumor tissue in lung cancer. Study-level points and caveats: Tumor tissue had significantly higher TCR diversity than normal lung.

The library came from three nested PCR rounds adapted from ARM-PCR protocols. A single record per CDR3 protein comes from TCRdb applying MiXCR to the multiplex PCR reads. This sample has under 150,000 distinct CDR3 sequences, with 60% to 70% found just once. No cell sorting was done before RNA was extracted from the tissue. Points on this clonotype: Its target is unknown. A much more abundant neighbour one base away suggests this may be a read error. Because it lacks the conserved phenylalanine or tryptophan at the end, this CDR3 is likely a read error.

The source of this sequence is a man between 60 and 75 years old with small cell lung cancer. Sequencing input: lung tumor tissue.

CDR3 residues: CATGTSGSRNEQFL. The CDR3 DNA sequence: TGTGCCACCGGGACTAGCGGGAGTCGGAATGAGCAGTTCTTA. This rearrangement joins TRBV24-1 to TRBJ2-1; 14 nucleotides match TRBD2. Losses at the gene ends were 9 bases for V and 7 bases for J; bases not matched to a gene: 4. Germline V lookup: CDR1 KGHDR, CDR2 SFDVKD. There are 14 residues in the CDR3.